This record covers a single TCR beta chain. Its antigen is currently unknown. The genomic DNA of each subset was split evenly across several immunoSEQ plates. Method: immunoSEQ multiplex PCR; TCRdb's copy keeps in-frame clones and lacks some. This sample has 550,000 to 800,000 clones, with 90% found just once. This sample was included in a study of shared clonotypes between healthy human individuals. Study background: Every donor yielded three CD4 naive, three CD4 memory, two CD8 naive and one CD8 memory plate.

Whole-study results and caveats: Relative to their counterparts shared across all four donors, non-shared clonotypes exhibited diminished generation probabilities. Blood alone was sampled, and tissue repertoires likely differ.

This clonotype was obtained from a man aged 18-30 years in good health. Some clones in this sample may be carry-over from other donors' samples. The sample taken for sequencing was memory CD8+ T cells from PBMCs. This sample's subset: CD45RO+ cells pooled with CCR7-negative TemRA cells.

The CDR3, as DNA: TGTGCCAGCAGCTTAACCTACGGACACCGCGACAGGGGGGAGCTGTTTTTT. It yields the protein CASSLTYGHRDRGELFF. The genes are TRBV7-3 and TRBJ2-2; possibly TRBD1 for D (6 bases). V lost 0 bases, J lost 8 bases, and 19 bases lay in between. CDR3 length: 17 amino acids. Germline V gene lookup returns CDR1 SGHTA and CDR2 FQGTGA.